This TCR beta chain was recorded in a study of T cell responses to AZD1222 COVID-19 vaccine (dated by TCRdb to the early 2020s). Looking at the study overall: AZD1222 recipients whose second dose came at about 4 weeks and those whose second dose came at about 12 weeks were combined into one group, since spike-specific TCR depth and breadth did not differ between the two schedules. Trial participants were enrolled by age into subgroups of 18-55, 56-69 and 70-plus years, and about 150, 27 and 61 TCR-sequenced participants, respectively, were included in these subgroups. A total of 233 trial participants underwent TCR sequencing, of whom about 210 received two doses of AZD1222 and approximately 25 received two doses of the MenACWY control vaccine.

The CDR3 regions of human TCRbeta chains were subjected to immunosequencing. The published analysis was carried out like this. TCRs in the repertoires were matched against a reference library of SARS-CoV-2-specific TCRs that had been generated with the MIRA antigen-specificity platform. Breadth was defined as the fraction of unique TCRs that were SARS-CoV-2-associated. Depth was defined as the fraction of total T cells that were SARS-CoV-2-associated. Using the MIRA data, each spike-specific TCR was mapped to the spike region that the TCR reacts to and placed in a CD4 or CD8 class. Log10-transformed breadth and depth values were compared by one-way ANOVA with Sidak's multiple comparisons tests. TCRdb stores this immuneACCESS table with in-frame sequences only. Part of the clones is absent; in the studies checked, under half of the shortfall reflects unresolved V genes, and no reason is known for the rest. V and J calls and clone size are given by that table; D and trimming were obtained from the DNA. For this sample there are roughly 150,000 clones; 88% appear just once. Together, the top ten hold around 2% of the sample.

Points on this clone: What antigen it recognizes has not been identified. Nothing much larger sits one base from this clone, and base qualities are not available.

The germline V gene (reference sequence) supplies CDR1 LNHNV and CDR2 YYDKDF. V trim: 8 bases; J trim: 6 bases; unmatched bases: 12. Reading from cysteine to phenylalanine, the CDR3 counts 14 amino acids. The kept DNA is CDR3 alone, 42 bases in frame from the first base. Overall study results and their limits: Conclusions about previously exposed vaccinees are limited because only five to seven AZD1222 recipients were SARS-CoV-2 seropositive at baseline. CD4 TCRs associated with the vaccine covered the entire spike protein, and the dominant responses were in regions 160-218 and 743-854. Epitopes outside the regions mutated in the B.1.351 and B.1.1.7 variants were reportedly recognized by nearly half of the unique spike-specific TCRs. After two AZD1222 doses, both the breadth and the depth of spike-specific TCRs were significantly higher than at day 0 and than in MenACWY recipients. Participants were mostly white British and included more females than males, and it was suggested by the authors that clonal diversity may have been underestimated. The 56-69-year group was small, and its depth increase did not reach significance, likely because of low power. Because no samples from the day 14 peak response were available, repertoires could be characterized only after the peak T cell response.

Sample time point, as interpreted from the label and publication: baseline before first vaccination. Vaccinee samples came from UK trials COV001 and COV002, including a single-blind randomized controlled phase 2/3 trial of AZD1222 (ChAdOx1 nCoV-19) in healthy adults. For TCRbeta chain sequencing, PBMC samples from trial participants were taken at day 0 and at day 28 after the second dose. The sequence links TRBV15 to TRBJ2-7, and 8 junction bases match TRBD1. This TCR derives from an adult in good health. Here the sequenced sample was peripheral blood, taken on day 0 of AZD1222 vaccination. The bases are TGTGCCACCGGACGGACAGGGAATTTGGCCGAGCAGTACTTC. This codes for CATGRTGNLAEQYF.